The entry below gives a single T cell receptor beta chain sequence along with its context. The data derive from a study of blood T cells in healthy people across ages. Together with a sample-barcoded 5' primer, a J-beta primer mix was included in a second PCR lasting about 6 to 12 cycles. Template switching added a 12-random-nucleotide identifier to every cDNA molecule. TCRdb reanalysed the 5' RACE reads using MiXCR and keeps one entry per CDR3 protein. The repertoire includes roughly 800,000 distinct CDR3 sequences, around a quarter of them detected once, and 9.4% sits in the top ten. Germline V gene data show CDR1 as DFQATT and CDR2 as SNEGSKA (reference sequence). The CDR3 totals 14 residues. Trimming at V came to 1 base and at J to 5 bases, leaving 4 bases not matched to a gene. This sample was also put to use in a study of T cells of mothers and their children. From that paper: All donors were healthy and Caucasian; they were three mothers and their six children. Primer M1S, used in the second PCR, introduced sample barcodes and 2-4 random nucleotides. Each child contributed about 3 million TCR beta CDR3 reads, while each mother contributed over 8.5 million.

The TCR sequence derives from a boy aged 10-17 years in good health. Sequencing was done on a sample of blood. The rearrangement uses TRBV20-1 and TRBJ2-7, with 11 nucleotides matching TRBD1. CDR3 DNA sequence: TGCAGTGCTAGAGGGACAGGGGGCGTGAACGAGCAGTACTTC. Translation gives CSARGTGGVNEQYF.